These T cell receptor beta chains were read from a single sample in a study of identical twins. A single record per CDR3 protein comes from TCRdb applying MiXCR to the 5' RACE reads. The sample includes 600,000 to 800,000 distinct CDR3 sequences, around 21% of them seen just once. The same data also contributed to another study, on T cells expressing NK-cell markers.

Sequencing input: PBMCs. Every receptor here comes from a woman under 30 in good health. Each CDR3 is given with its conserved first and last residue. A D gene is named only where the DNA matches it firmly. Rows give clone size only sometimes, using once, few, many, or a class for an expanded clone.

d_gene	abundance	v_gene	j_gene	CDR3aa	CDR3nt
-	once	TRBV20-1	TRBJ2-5	CSARVGTYQETQYF	TGCAGTGCTAGAGTTGGGACATACCAAGAGACCCAGTACTTC
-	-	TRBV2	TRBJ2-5	CASRTASGTRGGQYF	TGTGCCAGCAGGACAGCCTCCGGGACACGCGGCGGCCAGTACTTC
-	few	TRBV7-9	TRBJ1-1	CASSTTQNEAFF	TGTGCCAGCAGCACGACTCAAAATGAAGCTTTCTTT
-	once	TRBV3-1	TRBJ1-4	CASSQRQEKLFF	TGTGCCAGCAGCCAACGACAGGAAAAACTGTTTTTT
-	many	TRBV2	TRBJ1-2	CASSEQGSGYTF	TGTGCCAGCAGTGAACAGGGCAGCGGCTACACCTTC
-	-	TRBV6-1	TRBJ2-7	CASSTLRDTPYEQYF	TGTGCCAGTTCGACCCTCCGGGACACCCCCTACGAGCAGTACTTC
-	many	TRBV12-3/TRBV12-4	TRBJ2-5	CASGRDNQETQYF	TGTGCCAGTGGACGGGACAACCAAGAGACCCAGTACTTC
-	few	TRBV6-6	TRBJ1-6	CASSSTGTPLHF	TGTGCCAGCAGTAGCACCGGGACACCCCTCCACTTT
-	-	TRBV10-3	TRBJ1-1	CAISEPGPITEAFF	TGTGCCATCAGTGAGCCGGGACCGATCACTGAAGCTTTCTTT
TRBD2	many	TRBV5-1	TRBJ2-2	CASSQRTSGDTGELFF	TGCGCCAGCAGCCAACGGACTAGCGGGGACACCGGGGAGCTGTTTTTT
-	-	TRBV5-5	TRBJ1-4	CASSLEGRYREKLFF	TGTGCCAGCAGCTTGGAGGGGAGGTATCGTGAAAAACTGTTTTTT
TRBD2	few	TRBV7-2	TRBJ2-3	CASSFSGGAGDTQYF	TGTGCCAGCAGCTTTAGCGGGGGGGCCGGAGATACGCAGTATTTT
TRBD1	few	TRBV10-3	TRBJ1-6	CAIRGGSLYNSPLHF	TGTGCCATCAGAGGGGGCAGCCTGTATAATTCACCCCTCCACTTT
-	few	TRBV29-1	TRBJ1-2	CSAPGDNYGYTF	TGCAGCGCCCCAGGGGATAACTATGGCTACACCTTC
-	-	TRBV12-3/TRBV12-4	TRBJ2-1	CASSMDNEQFF	TGTGCCAGCAGCATGGACAATGAGCAGTTCTTC
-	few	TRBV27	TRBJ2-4	CASSLTRGLAKNIQYF	TGTGCCAGCAGTTTAACCAGGGGCTTAGCCAAAAACATTCAGTACTTC
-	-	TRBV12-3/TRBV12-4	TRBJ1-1	CASSPHPGRYTEAFF	TGTGCCAGCAGTCCTCATCCGGGACGATACACTGAAGCTTTCTTT
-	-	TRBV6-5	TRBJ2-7	CASSYSRYHTGTVSYEQYF	TGTGCCAGCAGTTACTCCAGGTACCATACCGGGACGGTCTCCTACGAGCAGTACTTC
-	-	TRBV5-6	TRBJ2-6	CARSPGLSSGANVLTF	TGTGCCAGGAGCCCGGGACTTTCCTCTGGGGCCAACGTCCTGACTTTC
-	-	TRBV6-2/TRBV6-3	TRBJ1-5	CASTRSWTDQPQHF	TGTGCCAGCACCAGGTCGTGGACGGATCAGCCCCAGCATTTT
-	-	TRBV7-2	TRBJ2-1	CASSLTVMYNEQFF	TGTGCCAGCAGCCTAACGGTTATGTACAATGAGCAGTTCTTC
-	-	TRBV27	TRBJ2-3	CASSPFALLPSTDTQYF	TGTGCCAGCAGCCCCTTCGCGCTACTACCTAGCACAGATACGCAGTATTTT
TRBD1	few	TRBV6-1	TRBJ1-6	CASSLDRAGSPLHF	TGTGCCAGCTCTCTTGACAGGGCGGGTTCACCCCTCCACTTT
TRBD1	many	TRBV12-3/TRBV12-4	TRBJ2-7	CATQGTGGYEQYF	TGTGCCACCCAAGGGACAGGGGGCTACGAGCAGTACTTC
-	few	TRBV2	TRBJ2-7	CASSLQGEGYEQYF	TGTGCCAGCAGTCTACAGGGGGAGGGGTACGAGCAGTACTTC
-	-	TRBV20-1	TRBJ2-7	CSARVGRTPGYEQYF	TGCAGTGCTAGAGTGGGCCGGACGCCAGGTTACGAGCAGTACTTC
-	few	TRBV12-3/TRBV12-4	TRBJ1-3	CASKLSREPGNTIYF	TGTGCCAGCAAATTAAGCAGGGAGCCTGGAAACACCATATATTTT
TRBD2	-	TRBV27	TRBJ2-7	CASSLIPSGNEQYF	TGTGCCAGCAGTTTAATCCCTAGCGGGAACGAGCAGTACTTC